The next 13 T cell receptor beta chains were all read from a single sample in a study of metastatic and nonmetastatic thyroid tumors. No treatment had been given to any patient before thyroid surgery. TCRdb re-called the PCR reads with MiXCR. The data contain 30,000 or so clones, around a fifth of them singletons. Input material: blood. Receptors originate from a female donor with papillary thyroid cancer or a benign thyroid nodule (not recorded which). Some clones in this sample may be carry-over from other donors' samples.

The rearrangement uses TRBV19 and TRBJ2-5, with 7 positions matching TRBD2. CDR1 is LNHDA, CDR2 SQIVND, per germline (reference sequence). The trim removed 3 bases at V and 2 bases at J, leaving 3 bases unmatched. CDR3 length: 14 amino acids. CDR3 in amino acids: CASSMAGVQETQYF. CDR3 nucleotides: TGTGCCAGTAGTATGGCGGGGGTGCAAGAGACCCAGTACTTC.

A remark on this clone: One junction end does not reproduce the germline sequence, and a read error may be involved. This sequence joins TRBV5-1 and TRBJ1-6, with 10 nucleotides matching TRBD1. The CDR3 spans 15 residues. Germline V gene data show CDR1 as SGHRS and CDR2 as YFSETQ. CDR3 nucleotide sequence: TGCGCCAGCAGCTTGTTGGGGACAGGGGATTCACCCATCATCTTT. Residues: CASSLLGTGDSPIIF.

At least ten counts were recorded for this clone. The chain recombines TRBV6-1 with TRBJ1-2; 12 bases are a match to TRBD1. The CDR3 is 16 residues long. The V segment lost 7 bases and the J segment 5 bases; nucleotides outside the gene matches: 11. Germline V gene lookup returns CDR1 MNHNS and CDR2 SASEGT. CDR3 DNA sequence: TGTGCCAGCACCCAAGGGACAGGGGGCCAACGGTATGGCTACACCTTC. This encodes CASTQGTGGQRYGYTF.

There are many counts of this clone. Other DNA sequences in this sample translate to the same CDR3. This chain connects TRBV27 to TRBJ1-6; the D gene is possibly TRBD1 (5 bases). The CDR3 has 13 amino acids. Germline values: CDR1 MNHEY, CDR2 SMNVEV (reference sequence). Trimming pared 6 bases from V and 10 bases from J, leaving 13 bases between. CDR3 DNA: TGTGCCAGCAGCAGGGTAGGCGGATCACCCCTCCACTTT. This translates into CASSRVGGSPLHF.

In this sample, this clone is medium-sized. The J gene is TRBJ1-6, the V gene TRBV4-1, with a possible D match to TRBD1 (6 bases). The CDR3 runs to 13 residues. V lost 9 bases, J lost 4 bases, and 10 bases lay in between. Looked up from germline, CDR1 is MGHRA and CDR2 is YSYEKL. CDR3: CASSGTYNSPLHF. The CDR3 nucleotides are TGCGCCAGTTCCGGGACATATAATTCACCCCTCCACTTT.

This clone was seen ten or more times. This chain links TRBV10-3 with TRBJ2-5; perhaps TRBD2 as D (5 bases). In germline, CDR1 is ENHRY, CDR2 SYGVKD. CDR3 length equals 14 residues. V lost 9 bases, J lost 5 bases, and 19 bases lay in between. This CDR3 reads CAIARGRGPETQYF. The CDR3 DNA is TGTGCCATAGCTCGAGGGAGAGGGCCGGAGACCCAGTACTTC.

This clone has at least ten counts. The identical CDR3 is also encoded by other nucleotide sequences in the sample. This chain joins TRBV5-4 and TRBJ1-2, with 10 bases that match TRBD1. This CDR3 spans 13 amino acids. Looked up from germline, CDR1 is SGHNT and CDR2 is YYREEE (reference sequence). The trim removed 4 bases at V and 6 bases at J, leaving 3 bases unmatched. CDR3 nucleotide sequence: TGTGCCAGCAGCGGCGGACAGGGGGATGGCTACACCTTC. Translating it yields CASSGGQGDGYTF.

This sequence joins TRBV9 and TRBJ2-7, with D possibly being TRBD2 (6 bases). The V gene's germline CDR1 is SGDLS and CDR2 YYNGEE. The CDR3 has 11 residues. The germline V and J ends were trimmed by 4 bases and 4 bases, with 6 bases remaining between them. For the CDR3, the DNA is TGTGCCAGCAGCCGGGGGTACGAGCAGTACTTC. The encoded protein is CASSRGYEQYF.

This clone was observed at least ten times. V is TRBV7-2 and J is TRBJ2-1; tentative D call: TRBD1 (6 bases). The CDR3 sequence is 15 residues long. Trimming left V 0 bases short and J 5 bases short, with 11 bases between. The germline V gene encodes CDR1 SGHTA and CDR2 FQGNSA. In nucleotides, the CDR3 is TGTGCCAGCAGCTTAGCTTGGGACAAACACAATGAGCAGTTCTTC. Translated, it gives CASSLAWDKHNEQFF.

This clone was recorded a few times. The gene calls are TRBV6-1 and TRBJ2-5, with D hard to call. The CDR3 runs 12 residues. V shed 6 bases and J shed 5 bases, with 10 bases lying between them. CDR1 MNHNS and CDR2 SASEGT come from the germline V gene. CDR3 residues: CASSALRETQYF. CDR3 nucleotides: TGTGCCAGCAGCGCTCTCCGGGAGACCCAGTACTTC.

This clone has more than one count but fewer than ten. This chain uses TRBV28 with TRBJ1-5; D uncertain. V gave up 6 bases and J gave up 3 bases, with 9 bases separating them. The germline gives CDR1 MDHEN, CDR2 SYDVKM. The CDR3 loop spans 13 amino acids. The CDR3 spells CASRDHSNQPQHF. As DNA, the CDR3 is TGTGCCAGCAGGGACCACTCCAATCAGCCCCAGCATTTT.

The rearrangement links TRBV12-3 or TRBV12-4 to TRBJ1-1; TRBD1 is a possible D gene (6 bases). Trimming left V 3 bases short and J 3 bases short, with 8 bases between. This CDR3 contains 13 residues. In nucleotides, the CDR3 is TGTGCCAGCAGTTTCCACAGGGACACTGAAGCTTTCTTT. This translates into CASSFHRDTEAFF.

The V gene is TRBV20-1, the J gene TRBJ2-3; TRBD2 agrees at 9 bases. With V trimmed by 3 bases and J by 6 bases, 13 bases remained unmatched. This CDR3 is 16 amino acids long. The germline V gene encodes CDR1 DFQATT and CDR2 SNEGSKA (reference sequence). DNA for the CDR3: TGCAGTGCTAGTTCTGTCCGACTAGCGGCGTTGGATACGCAGTATTTT. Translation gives CSASSVRLAALDTQYF.